The clone carrying this T cell receptor (beta chain) has just a few counts. Its cognate antigen is unknown. These data originate in a study of Ad26.COV2.S vaccination and SARS-CoV-2 variants. General study findings and limits: Participants given vaccine showed non-spike TCR breadth similar to that of placebo recipients.

Profiled with immunoSEQ multiplex PCR; TCRdb holds only in-frame clones, not every one. Of about 140,000 clones listed, roughly 90% were seen once; the top ten hold 4% to 6%. The CDR3 totals 11 residues. Deletions cut 1 base from V and 9 bases from J, with 4 bases between. Germline V gene data show CDR1 as GTSNPN and CDR2 as SVGIG (reference sequence). This chain connects TRBV30 to TRBJ1-6, with D uncertain. Sequences were derived from peripheral blood, sampled after recovery from COVID-19. The sequence was obtained from a human donor who had recovered from COVID-19. The CDR3 loop is CAWSGSSPLHF. Here the CDR3 DNA reads TGTGCCTGGAGTGGTTCTTCACCCCTCCACTTT.